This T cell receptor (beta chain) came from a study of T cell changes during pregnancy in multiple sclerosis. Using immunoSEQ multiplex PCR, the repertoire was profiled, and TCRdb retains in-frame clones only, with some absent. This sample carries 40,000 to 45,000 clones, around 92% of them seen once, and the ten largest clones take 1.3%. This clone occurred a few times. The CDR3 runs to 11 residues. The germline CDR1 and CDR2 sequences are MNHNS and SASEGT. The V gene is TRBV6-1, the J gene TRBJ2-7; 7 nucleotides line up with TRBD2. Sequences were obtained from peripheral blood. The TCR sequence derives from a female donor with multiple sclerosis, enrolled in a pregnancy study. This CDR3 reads CACGEGNEQYF. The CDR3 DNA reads TGTGCGTGTGGGGAGGGTAACGAGCAGTACTTC.